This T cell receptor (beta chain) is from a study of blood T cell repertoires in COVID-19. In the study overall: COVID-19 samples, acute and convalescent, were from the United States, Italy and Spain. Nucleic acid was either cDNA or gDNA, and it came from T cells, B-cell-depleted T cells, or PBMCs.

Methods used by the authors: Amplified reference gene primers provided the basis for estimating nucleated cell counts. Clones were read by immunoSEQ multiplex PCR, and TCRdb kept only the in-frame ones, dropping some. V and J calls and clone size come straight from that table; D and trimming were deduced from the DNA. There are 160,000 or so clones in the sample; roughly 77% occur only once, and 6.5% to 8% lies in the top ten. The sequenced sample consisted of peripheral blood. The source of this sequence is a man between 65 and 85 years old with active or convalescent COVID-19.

This chain's CDR3 is CASSLTQGPPAYEQYF. CDR3 nucleotides: TGTGCCAGCAGCCTTACTCAGGGTCCCCCCGCCTACGAGCAGTACTTC. The chain joins TRBV7-9 to TRBJ2-7, with a possible D match to TRBD1 (5 bases). Germline CDR1 is SEHNR and CDR2 is FQNEAQ (reference sequence). V was clipped by 5 bases and J by 2 bases, with 19 bases between them. The CDR3 is 16 amino acids.